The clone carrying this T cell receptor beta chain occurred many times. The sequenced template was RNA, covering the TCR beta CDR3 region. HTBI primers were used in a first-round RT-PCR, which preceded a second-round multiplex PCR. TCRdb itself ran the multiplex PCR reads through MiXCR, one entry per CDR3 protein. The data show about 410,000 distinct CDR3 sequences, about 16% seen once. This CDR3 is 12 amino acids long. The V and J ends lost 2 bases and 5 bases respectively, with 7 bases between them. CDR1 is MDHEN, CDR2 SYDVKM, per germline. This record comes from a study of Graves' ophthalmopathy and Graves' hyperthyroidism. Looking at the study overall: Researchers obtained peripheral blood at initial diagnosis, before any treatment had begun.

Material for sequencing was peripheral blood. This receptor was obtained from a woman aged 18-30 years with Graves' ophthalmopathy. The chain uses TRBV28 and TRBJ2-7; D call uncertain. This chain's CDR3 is CASSLGPHEQYF. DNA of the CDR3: TGTGCCAGCAGTTTAGGGCCGCACGAGCAGTACTTC.